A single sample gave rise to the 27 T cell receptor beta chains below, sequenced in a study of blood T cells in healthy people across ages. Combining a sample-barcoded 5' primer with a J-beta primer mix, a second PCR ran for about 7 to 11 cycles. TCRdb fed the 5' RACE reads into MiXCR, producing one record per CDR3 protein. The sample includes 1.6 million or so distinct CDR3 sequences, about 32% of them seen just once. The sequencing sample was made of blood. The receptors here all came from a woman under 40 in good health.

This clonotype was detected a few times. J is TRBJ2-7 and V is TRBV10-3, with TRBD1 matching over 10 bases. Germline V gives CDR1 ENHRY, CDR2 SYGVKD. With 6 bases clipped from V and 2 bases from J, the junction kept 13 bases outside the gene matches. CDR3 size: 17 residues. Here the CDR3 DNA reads TGTGCCATCAGGGGGGACAGGGGTCCTACAGCCCCCTACGAGCAGTACTTC. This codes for CAIRGDRGPTAPYEQYF.

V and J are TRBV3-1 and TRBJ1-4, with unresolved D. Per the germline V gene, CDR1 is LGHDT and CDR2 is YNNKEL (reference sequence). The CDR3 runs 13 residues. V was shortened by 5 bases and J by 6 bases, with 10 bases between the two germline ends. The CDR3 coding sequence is TGTGCCAGCAGCATAGGCCTTCATGAAAAACTGTTTTTT. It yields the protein CASSIGLHEKLFF.

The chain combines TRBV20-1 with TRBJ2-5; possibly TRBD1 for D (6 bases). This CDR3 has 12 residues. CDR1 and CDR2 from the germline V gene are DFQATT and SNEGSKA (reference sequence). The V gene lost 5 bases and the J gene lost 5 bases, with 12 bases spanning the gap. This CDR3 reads CSAQDSRETQYF. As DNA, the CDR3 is TGCAGTGCTCAGGACAGTAGGGAGACCCAGTACTTC.

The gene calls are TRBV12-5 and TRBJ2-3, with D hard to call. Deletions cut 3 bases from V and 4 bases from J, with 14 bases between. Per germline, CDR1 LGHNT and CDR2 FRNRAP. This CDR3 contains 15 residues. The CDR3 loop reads CASGFYASIADTQYF. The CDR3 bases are TGTGCTAGTGGTTTCTATGCTAGTATCGCAGATACGCAGTATTTT.

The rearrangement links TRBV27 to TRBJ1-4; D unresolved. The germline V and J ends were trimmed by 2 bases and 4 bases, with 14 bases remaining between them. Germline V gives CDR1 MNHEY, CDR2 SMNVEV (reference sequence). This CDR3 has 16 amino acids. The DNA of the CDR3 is TGTGCCAGCAGTTTAAGGATCCTGTCGGGTAATGAAAAACTGTTTTTT. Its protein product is CASSLRILSGNEKLFF.

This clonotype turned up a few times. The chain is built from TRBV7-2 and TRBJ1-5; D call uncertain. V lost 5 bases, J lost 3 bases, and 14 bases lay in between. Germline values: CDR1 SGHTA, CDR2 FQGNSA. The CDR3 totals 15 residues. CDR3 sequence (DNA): TGTGCCAGCAGCCCATATGTCGGTTACAATCAGCCCCAGCATTTT. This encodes CASSPYVGYNQPQHF.

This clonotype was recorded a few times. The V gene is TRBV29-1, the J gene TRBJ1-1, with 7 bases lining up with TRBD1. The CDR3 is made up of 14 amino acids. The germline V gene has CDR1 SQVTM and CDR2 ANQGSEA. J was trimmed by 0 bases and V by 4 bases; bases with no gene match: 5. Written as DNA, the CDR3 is TGCAGCGTTGGGAGGGGGCGGGTGAACACTGAAGCTTTCTTT. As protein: CSVGRGRVNTEAFF. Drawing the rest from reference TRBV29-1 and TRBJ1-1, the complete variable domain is SAVISQKPSRDICQRGTSLTIQCQVDSQVTMMFWYRQQPGQSLTLIATANQGSEATYESGFVIDKFPISRPNLTFSTLTVSNMSPEDSSIYLCSVGRGRVNTEAFFGQGTRLTVV.

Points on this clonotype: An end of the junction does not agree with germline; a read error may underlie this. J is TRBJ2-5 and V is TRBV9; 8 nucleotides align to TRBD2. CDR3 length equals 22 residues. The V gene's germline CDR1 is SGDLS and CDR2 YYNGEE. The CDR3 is CASSASRHQPEAGGGYQETQYF. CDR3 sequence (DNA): TGTGCTAGCAGCGCCTCCCGACATCAACCTGAGGCGGGGGGAGGCTATCAAGAGACCCAGTACTTC.

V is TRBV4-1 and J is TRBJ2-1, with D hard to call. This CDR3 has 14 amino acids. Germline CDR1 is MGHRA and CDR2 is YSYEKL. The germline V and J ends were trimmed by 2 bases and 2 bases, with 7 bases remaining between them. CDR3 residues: CASSQPQPYNEQFF. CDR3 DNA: TGCGCCAGCAGCCAACCCCAACCCTACAATGAGCAGTTCTTC.

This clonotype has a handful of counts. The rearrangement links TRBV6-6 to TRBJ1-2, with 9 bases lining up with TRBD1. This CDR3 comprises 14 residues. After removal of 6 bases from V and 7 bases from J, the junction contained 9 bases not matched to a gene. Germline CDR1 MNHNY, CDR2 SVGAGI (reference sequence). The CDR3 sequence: CASRQWGQGRGYTF. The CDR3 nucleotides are TGTGCCAGCAGGCAATGGGGACAGGGTCGTGGCTACACCTTC.

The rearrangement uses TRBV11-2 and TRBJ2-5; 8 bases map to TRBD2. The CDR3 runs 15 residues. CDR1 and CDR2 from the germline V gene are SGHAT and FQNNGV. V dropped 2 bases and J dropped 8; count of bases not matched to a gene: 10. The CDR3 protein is CASSLSRAGVDTQYF. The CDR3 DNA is TGTGCCAGCAGCTTATCCCGAGCGGGGGTTGATACCCAGTACTTC.

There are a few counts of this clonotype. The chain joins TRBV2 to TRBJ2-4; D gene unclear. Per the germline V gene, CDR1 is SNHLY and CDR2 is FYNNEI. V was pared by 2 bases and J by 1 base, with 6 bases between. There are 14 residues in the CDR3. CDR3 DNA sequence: TGTGCCAGCAGTGAACGGCACGCCAAAAACATTCAGTACTTC. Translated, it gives CASSERHAKNIQYF.

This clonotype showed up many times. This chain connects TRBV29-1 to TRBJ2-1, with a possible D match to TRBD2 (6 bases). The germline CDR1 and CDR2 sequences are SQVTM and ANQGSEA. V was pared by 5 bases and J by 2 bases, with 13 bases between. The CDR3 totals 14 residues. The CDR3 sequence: CSVPWGVAYNEQFF. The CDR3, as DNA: TGCAGCGTTCCTTGGGGGGTAGCCTACAATGAGCAGTTCTTC.

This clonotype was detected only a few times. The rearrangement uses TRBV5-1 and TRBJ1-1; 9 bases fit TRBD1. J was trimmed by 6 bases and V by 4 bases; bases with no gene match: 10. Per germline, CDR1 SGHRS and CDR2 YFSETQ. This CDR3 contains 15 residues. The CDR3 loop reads CASSPTGTGSAEAFF. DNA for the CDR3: TGCGCCAGCAGCCCCACCGGGACAGGGTCAGCTGAAGCTTTCTTT.

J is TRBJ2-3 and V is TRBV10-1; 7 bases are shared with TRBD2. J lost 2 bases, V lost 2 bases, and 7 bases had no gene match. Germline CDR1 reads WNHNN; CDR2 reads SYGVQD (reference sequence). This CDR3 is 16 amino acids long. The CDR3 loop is CASSEASGHVTDTQYF. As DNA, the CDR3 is TGCGCCAGCAGTGAGGCTAGCGGCCATGTCACAGATACGCAGTATTTT.

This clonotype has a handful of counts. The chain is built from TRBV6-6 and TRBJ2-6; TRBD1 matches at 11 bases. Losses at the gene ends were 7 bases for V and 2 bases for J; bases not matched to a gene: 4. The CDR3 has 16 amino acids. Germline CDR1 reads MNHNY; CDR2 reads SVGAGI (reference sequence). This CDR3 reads CASNPGQGAGANVLTF. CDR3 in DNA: TGTGCCAGCAACCCGGGACAGGGGGCTGGGGCCAACGTCCTGACTTTC.

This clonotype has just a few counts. The CDR3 DNA sequence: TGCAGTGCTAGAGCCCTCGGGCTCCCAGATACGCAGTATTTT. This translates into CSARALGLPDTQYF. J is TRBJ2-3 and V is TRBV20-1, with D unclear. CDR1 and CDR2 (germline): DFQATT, SNEGSKA (reference sequence). The CDR3 sequence is 14 residues long. The V end lost 1 base, the J end lost 4 bases, and 12 bases lay between the germline ends.

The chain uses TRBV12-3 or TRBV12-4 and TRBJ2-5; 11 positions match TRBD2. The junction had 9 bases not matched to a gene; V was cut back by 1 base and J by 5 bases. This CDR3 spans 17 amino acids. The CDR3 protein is CASSLGLAGPGPETQYF. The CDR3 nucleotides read TGTGCCAGCAGTTTAGGACTAGCGGGGCCCGGGCCGGAGACCCAGTACTTC.

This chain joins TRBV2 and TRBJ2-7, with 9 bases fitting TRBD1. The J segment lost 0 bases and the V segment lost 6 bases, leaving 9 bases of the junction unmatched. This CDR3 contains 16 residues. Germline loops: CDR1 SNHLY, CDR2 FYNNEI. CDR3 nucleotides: TGTGCCAGCAGCTCACCAGACAGGGGGACCTCCTACGAGCAGTACTTC. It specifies CASSSPDRGTSYEQYF.

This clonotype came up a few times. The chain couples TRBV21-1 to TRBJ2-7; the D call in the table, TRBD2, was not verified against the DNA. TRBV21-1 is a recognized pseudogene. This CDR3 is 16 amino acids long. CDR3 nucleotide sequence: TGTGCCAGCAGCAAAGCTCCTAGCGGGAAGGAGTACGAGCAGTACTTC. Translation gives CASSKAPSGKEYEQYF.

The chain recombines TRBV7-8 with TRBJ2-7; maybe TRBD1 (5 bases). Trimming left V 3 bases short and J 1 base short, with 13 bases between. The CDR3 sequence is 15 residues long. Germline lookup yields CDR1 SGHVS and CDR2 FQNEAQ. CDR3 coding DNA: TGTGCCAGCAGCTTTTCGGCAGGGAAATCCTACGAGCAGTACTTC. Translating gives CASSFSAGKSYEQYF.

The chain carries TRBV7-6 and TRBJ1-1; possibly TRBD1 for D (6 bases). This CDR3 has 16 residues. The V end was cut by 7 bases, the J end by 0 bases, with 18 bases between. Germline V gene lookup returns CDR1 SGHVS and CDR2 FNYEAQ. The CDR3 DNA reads TGTGCCAGCATGTTGGGGGGCGGCGAAGTGAACACTGAAGCTTTCTTT. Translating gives CASMLGGGEVNTEAFF.

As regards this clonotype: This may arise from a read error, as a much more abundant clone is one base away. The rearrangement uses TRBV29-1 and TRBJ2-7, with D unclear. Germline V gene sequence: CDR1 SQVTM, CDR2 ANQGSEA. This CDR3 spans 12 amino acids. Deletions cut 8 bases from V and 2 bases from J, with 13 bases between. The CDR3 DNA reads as TGCAGCATTATGGAAGGAACCTACGAGCAGTACTTC. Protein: CSIMEGTYEQYF.

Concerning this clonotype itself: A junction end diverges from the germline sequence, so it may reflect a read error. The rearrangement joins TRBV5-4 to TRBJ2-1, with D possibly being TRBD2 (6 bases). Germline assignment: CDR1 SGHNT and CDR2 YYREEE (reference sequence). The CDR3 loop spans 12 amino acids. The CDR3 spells CASSLRGNGQFF. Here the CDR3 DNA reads TGTGCCAGCAGCTTGCGGGGGAATGGGCAGTTCTTC.

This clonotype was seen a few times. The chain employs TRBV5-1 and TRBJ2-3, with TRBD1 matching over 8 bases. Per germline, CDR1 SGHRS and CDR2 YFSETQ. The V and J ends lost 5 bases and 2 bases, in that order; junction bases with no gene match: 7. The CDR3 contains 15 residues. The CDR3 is CASRAGTGHTDTQYF. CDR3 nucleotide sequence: TGCGCCAGCAGGGCCGGGACAGGACACACAGATACGCAGTATTTT.

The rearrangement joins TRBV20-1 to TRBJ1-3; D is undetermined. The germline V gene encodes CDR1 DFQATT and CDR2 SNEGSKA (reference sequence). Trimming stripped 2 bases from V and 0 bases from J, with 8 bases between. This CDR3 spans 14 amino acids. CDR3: CSARQHSSGNTIYF. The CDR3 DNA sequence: TGCAGTGCTAGACAGCACTCCTCTGGAAACACCATATATTTT.

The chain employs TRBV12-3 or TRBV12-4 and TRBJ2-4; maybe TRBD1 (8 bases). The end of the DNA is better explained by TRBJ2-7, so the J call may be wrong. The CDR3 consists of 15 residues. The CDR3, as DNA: TGTGCCAGCAGTGGGGGGGGGACAGGAAACTACGAGCAGTACTTC. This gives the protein CASSGGGTGNYEQYF.